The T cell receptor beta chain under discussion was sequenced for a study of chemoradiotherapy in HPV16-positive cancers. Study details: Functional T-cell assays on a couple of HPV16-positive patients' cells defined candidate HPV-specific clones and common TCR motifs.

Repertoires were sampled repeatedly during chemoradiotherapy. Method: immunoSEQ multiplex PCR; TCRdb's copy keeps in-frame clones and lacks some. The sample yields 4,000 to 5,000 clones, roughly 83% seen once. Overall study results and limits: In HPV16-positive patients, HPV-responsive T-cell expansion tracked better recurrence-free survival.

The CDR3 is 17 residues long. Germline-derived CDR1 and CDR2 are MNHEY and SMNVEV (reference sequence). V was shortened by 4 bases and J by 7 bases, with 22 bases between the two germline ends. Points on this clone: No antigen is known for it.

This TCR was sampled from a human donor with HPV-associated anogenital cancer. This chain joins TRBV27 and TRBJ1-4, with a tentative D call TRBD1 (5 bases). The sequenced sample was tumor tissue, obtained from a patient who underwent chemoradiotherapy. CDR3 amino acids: CASSSPGRWGVVEKLFF. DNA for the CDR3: TGTGCCAGCAGTTCACCGGGACGGTGGGGAGTAGTTGAAAAACTGTTTTTT.